The T cell receptor (beta chain) under discussion was sequenced for a study of beta chain features in type 1 diabetes. Sequenced material consisted of expressed TCRB transcripts (all of the isolated RNA was reverse transcribed). Clones were sequenced by immunoSEQ multiplex PCR, and TCRdb holds only the in-frame ones, with some missing. The table has about 360,000 clones, around 13% seen once; the top ten hold 0.017%. Regarding the study as a whole: Across patients, naive, central memory and Treg TCRB repertoires exhibited apparently greater similarity than was observed across healthy donors. There was a possibility that cDNA sequencing over-represented cells with high TCR expression.

For this clone: Its antigen remains unknown.

Per donor, one heparinised blood draw averaged roughly 110 mL. Isolation of CD4+ naive, central memory, regulatory and stem cell-like memory cells was achieved by sorting via CD45RO/CCR7/CD25/CD127/CD95/CD27. Germline lookup yields CDR1 SGHRS and CDR2 YFSETQ. Trimming stripped 1 base from V and 7 bases from J, with 12 bases between. This CDR3 comprises 15 residues. The sequence derives from a man younger than 35 in good health. J is TRBJ1-6 and V is TRBV5-1, with a possible D match to TRBD1 (5 bases). Sequencing used naive CD4+ T cells from blood. CDR3 sequence reads: CASSLQGVLNSPLHF. The CDR3 region has the DNA TGCGCCAGCAGCTTGCAAGGGGTCTTAAATTCACCCCTCCACTTT.